These T cell receptor beta chains were read from a single sample in a study of blood T cell repertoires in COVID-19. The table came from immunoSEQ multiplex PCR; TCRdb's copy has only in-frame clones and leaves some out. The data contain some 130,000 clones, around 80% of them singletons. The sequencing input was peripheral blood. Receptor source: a man aged 55 to 70 who had recovered from COVID-19. Both conserved end residues are part of each CDR3. The order of the fields is CDR3 DNA, CDR3 protein, J gene, clone size, V gene, D gene. D genes are given only for firm matches. Some rows mark clone size as missing; the rest say once, few, many or name a class of expanded clone.

DNA: TGCAGCGTTGAGGACAGATCCTACGAGCAGTACTTC; CDR3: CSVEDRSYEQYF; J: TRBJ2-7; size: -; V: TRBV29-1; D: -
DNA: TGTGCCAGCAGCCCGACAGGAACATCCTGGGATACGCAGTATTTT; CDR3: CASSPTGTSWDTQYF; J: TRBJ2-3; size: -; V: TRBV7-8; D: -
DNA: TGTGCCTGGATGAGTACAGGAAATTCACCCCTCCACTTT; CDR3: CAWMSTGNSPLHF; J: TRBJ1-6; size: -; V: TRBV30; D: -
DNA: TGTGCCAGCAGCTCCCCCCCAGATACGCAGTATTTT; CDR3: CASSSPPDTQYF; J: TRBJ2-3; size: -; V: TRBV6-5; D: -
DNA: TGCGCCAGCAGCTTGGGTGGGCAGCGGGAAGCTTTCTTT; CDR3: CASSLGGQREAFF; J: TRBJ1-1; size: -; V: TRBV5-1; D: -
DNA: TGCGCCAGCAGCCAAGTCGTGACGGGAGGTACCTACAATGAGCAGTTCTTC; CDR3: CASSQVVTGGTYNEQFF; J: TRBJ2-1; size: -; V: TRBV4-3; D: TRBD2
DNA: TGTGCCAGCAGCGTGACTAGTCTCCCCTACAATGAGCAGTTCTTC; CDR3: CASSVTSLPYNEQFF; J: TRBJ2-1; size: -; V: TRBV9; D: -
DNA: TGTGCCACCAGTGATTTGGCGGGAGGCATCTACGAGCAGTACTTC; CDR3: CATSDLAGGIYEQYF; J: TRBJ2-7; size: -; V: TRBV24-1; D: TRBD2
DNA: TGTGCCAGTAGTATAGACAGGGGAAGCCACAATGAGCAGTTCTTC; CDR3: CASSIDRGSHNEQFF; J: TRBJ2-1; size: -; V: TRBV19; D: -
DNA: TGTGCCAGCAGTTATCAGGGGATGCAGTTCTTC; CDR3: CASSYQGMQFF; J: TRBJ2-1; size: -; V: TRBV6-5; D: -
DNA: TGTGCCAGCAGTGTAGGCGGGACGGACAGGTCTCCCGAGCAGTACTTC; CDR3: CASSVGGTDRSPEQYF; J: TRBJ2-7; size: many; V: TRBV25-1; D: -
DNA: TGTGCCTGCCCCTCCGGGAGAGCTAACTATGGCTACACCTTC; CDR3: CACPSGRANYGYTF; J: TRBJ1-2; size: few; V: TRBV30; D: -
DNA: TGTGCCAGCAGCTTAGCGACAGTACTCAGAGGAGGCTACACCTTC; CDR3: CASSLATVLRGGYTF; J: TRBJ1-2; size: -; V: TRBV7-2; D: -
DNA: TGTGCCAGCAGCTTGGTGGGACAGGGTACCGGGGAGCTGTTTTTT; CDR3: CASSLVGQGTGELFF; J: TRBJ2-2; size: -; V: TRBV5-4; D: TRBD1
DNA: TGTGCCAGCAGCTTAGAATTTGGGACAGCTGGAAACACCATATATTTT; CDR3: CASSLEFGTAGNTIYF; J: TRBJ1-3; size: -; V: TRBV7-6; D: TRBD1
DNA: TGTGCCAGCAGCTCCGGGACTGCTTTCCTCGAGCAGTACTTC; CDR3: CASSSGTAFLEQYF; J: TRBJ2-7; size: -; V: TRBV5-4; D: -
DNA: TGCGCCAGCAGCTTGACTCAGGCTGAAGCTTTCTTT; CDR3: CASSLTQAEAFF; J: TRBJ1-1; size: -; V: TRBV5-1; D: -
DNA: TGTGCCAGTAGTGAAAGACAGGGCCGCTCACCCCTCCACTTT; CDR3: CASSERQGRSPLHF; J: TRBJ1-6; size: once; V: TRBV19; D: TRBD1
DNA: TGCGCCAGCAGCCCCAACGGGGGCACTGAAGCTTTCTTT; CDR3: CASSPNGGTEAFF; J: TRBJ1-1; size: -; V: TRBV4-3; D: -
DNA: TGTGCCAGCAGCTTGGACTGGAGCTCCTATAATTCACCCCTCCACTTT; CDR3: CASSLDWSSYNSPLHF; J: TRBJ1-6; size: medium-sized; V: TRBV5-5; D: -
DNA: TGTGCCAGCAGTCCGGACAGGGATAGCAATCAGCCCCAGCATTTT; CDR3: CASSPDRDSNQPQHF; J: TRBJ1-5; size: once; V: TRBV2; D: TRBD1
DNA: TGTGCCTGGACGACAGGGGCGACCGGGGAGCTGTTTTTT; CDR3: CAWTTGATGELFF; J: TRBJ2-2; size: -; V: TRBV30; D: TRBD1
DNA: TGTGCCACCAGCAGATCCGGGACAGGATTATACGAGCAGTACTTC; CDR3: CATSRSGTGLYEQYF; J: TRBJ2-7; size: -; V: TRBV15; D: TRBD1
DNA: TGTGCCAGCAGCCAGCCGGGACAGGGATTCAATGAGCAGTTCTTC; CDR3: CASSQPGQGFNEQFF; J: TRBJ2-1; size: -; V: TRBV7-9; D: TRBD1
DNA: TGTGCCAGCAGCCCCCCGGGTACCACAGATACGCAGTATTTT; CDR3: CASSPPGTTDTQYF; J: TRBJ2-3; size: -; V: TRBV7-2; D: -
DNA: TGTGCCAGCAGCCAAGATCGGGGTCCGGGAAGCAATCAGCCCCAGCATTTT; CDR3: CASSQDRGPGSNQPQHF; J: TRBJ1-5; size: -; V: TRBV3-1/TRBV3-2; D: -
DNA: TGTGCCAGCAGCCTAGCCCATGGACTCAACACCTACAATGAGCAGTTCTTC; CDR3: CASSLAHGLNTYNEQFF; J: TRBJ2-1; size: -; V: TRBV7-2; D: -
DNA: TGTGCCAGTAGGGGGGGGTCCCCGTCTTTTGGGGCCAACGTCCTGACTTTC; CDR3: CASRGGSPSFGANVLTF; J: TRBJ2-6; size: -; V: TRBV19; D: TRBD2
DNA: TGTGCCAGCAGTTCTGGGCCCTCTGGCTACACCTTC; CDR3: CASSSGPSGYTF; J: TRBJ1-2; size: -; V: TRBV28; D: -
DNA: TGCGCCAGCAGCTTGCGACAGATACAAGAGACCCAGTACTTC; CDR3: CASSLRQIQETQYF; J: TRBJ2-5; size: -; V: TRBV5-1; D: -
DNA: TGCGCCAGCAGCCCCGAGGGTACCAGGGGGCGAGGAGATACGCAGTATTTT; CDR3: CASSPEGTRGRGDTQYF; J: TRBJ2-3; size: once; V: TRBV5-1; D: TRBD1
DNA: TGTGCCTGGAGTAGACAGGGTAGATTCGGGGAGCAGTACTTC; CDR3: CAWSRQGRFGEQYF; J: TRBJ2-7; size: -; V: TRBV30; D: TRBD1
DNA: TGCAGCGTGCGCAGGGGTGGGAACACTGAAGCTTTCTTT; CDR3: CSVRRGGNTEAFF; J: TRBJ1-1; size: -; V: TRBV29-1; D: -
DNA: TGTGCCAGTAGTATTGTTGCGGGTGAAAAACTGTTTTTT; CDR3: CASSIVAGEKLFF; J: TRBJ1-4; size: -; V: TRBV19; D: -
DNA: TGTGCCACCGCCCTGACGGGAGCTGAAGCTTTCTTT; CDR3: CATALTGAEAFF; J: TRBJ1-1; size: -; V: TRBV6-6; D: -
DNA: TGTGCCACCAGCAGACCTGGGGCTAGCGGTAACTCAACGCAGTATTTT; CDR3: CATSRPGASGNSTQYF; J: TRBJ2-3; size: -; V: TRBV15; D: TRBD2
DNA: TGTGCCAGCAGCCAAGAAAGGGGGACTAGCGGCACACGCGAGCAGTACTTC; CDR3: CASSQERGTSGTREQYF; J: TRBJ2-7; size: -; V: TRBV3-1/TRBV3-2; D: TRBD2
DNA: TGTGCCAGCAGCTTAGGCCAGGGGTTGGCTAATGAAAAACTGTTTTTT; CDR3: CASSLGQGLANEKLFF; J: TRBJ1-4; size: -; V: TRBV7-2; D: -
DNA: TGTGCCAGCAGTCCCGACAGGGACTATGGCTACACCTTC; CDR3: CASSPDRDYGYTF; J: TRBJ1-2; size: few; V: TRBV27; D: TRBD1
DNA: TGTGCCAGCAGCTTCGGGACAGGGCGCGGAAAACTGTTTTTT; CDR3: CASSFGTGRGKLFF; J: TRBJ1-4; size: once; V: TRBV11-2; D: TRBD1
DNA: TGTGCCAGCAGTGAACTCGAGCGGGGGGCCCTCTTCAAAGATACGCAGTATTTT; CDR3: CASSELERGALFKDTQYF; J: TRBJ2-3; size: few; V: TRBV2; D: TRBD2
DNA: TGTGCCACAAACAGGGTCCTAGCGGGGGGTAATGAGCAGTTCTTC; CDR3: CATNRVLAGGNEQFF; J: TRBJ2-1; size: -; V: TRBV6-5; D: TRBD2
DNA: TGTGCCAGCAGCTTAACAGGGGGGAAACCGGTTCAGGGCTACACCTTC; CDR3: CASSLTGGKPVQGYTF; J: TRBJ1-2; size: -; V: TRBV7-2; D: TRBD1
DNA: TGTGCCTGGGGTCTCAGCTCCTACGAGCAGTACTTC; CDR3: CAWGLSSYEQYF; J: TRBJ2-7; size: -; V: TRBV30; D: -
DNA: TGTGCCACCAGTGTGACAGGGAGAAATGAGCAGTTCTTC; CDR3: CATSVTGRNEQFF; J: TRBJ2-1; size: -; V: TRBV24-1; D: TRBD1
DNA: TGTGCCAGCAGCCAAACATCACAGGGGGCGTCCTACGAGCAGTACTTC; CDR3: CASSQTSQGASYEQYF; J: TRBJ2-7; size: few; V: TRBV7-9; D: TRBD1
DNA: TGCGCCAGCAGCCCCCAAACGAGCTCTGGAAACACCATATATTTT; CDR3: CASSPQTSSGNTIYF; J: TRBJ1-3; size: few; V: TRBV5-1; D: -
DNA: TGTGCCAGCAGCTTAGCGAGCGGATCGGTGAGAGAGCAGTACTTC; CDR3: CASSLASGSVREQYF; J: TRBJ2-7; size: -; V: TRBV7-2; D: -
DNA: TGTGCCAGCAGTTATGGACAGGACCTCGGTCCCGGGGAGCTGTTTTTT; CDR3: CASSYGQDLGPGELFF; J: TRBJ2-2; size: -; V: TRBV6-2/TRBV6-3; D: TRBD1
DNA: TGTGCCAGCAGGTCACAGGGGGCCGACGTAACAGATACGCAGTATTTT; CDR3: CASRSQGADVTDTQYF; J: TRBJ2-3; size: -; V: TRBV28; D: TRBD1
DNA: TGTGCCAGCAGGGTCTCACTGGGCACAGATACGCAGTATTTT; CDR3: CASRVSLGTDTQYF; J: TRBJ2-3; size: -; V: TRBV6-5; D: -
DNA: TGTGCCAGCTCACCAGTAGCGAACACTGAAGCTTTCTTT; CDR3: CASSPVANTEAFF; J: TRBJ1-1; size: -; V: TRBV18; D: -
DNA: TGTGCCAGCTCACCACAGGGGGCAGCCAAAAACATTCAGTACTTC; CDR3: CASSPQGAAKNIQYF; J: TRBJ2-4; size: few; V: TRBV18; D: TRBD1
DNA: TGTGCCAGCATGACCCAGGGTGGCGAGCAGTACTTC; CDR3: CASMTQGGEQYF; J: TRBJ2-7; size: -; V: TRBV2; D: -
DNA: TGTGCCAGCAGCCAAGAACAGGACCCTAATAGCAACACTGAAGCTTTCTTT; CDR3: CASSQEQDPNSNTEAFF; J: TRBJ1-1; size: many; V: TRBV4-2; D: -